This entry describes one T cell receptor (beta chain). Its antigen remains undetermined. Nothing much larger sits one base from this clone, and base qualities are not available. For sequencing, an Illumina HiSeq 1500 was employed. TCRdb reprocessed the public reads (quality trimming at Q25 with fastp, clone calling with MiXCR) and kept in-frame beta chains. Identical CDR3 proteins give one entry, which carries the most common genes and DNA. The sample has a few hundred thousand distinct CDR3 sequences on record, just under 40% of them singletons. 48% of the sample is taken by the ten largest. Explained via the paper, the treatment or condition label denotes: in vitro stimulation with specific CMV peptide epitopes to enrich CMV-specific T cells. The record originates from a study of T cell repertoires in cytomegalovirus infection (dated by TCRdb to about 2019). Turning to the overall study: Recently identified HLA-C-restricted CMV epitopes, whose presentation resists viral immunomodulation, were targeted by peptide stimulations together with well-studied HLA-B-restricted epitopes. Donor HLA type was relevant to the analysis, because carriage of CMV infection together with the matching HLA type was indicated by public TCR beta signatures.

Overall study outcomes, separate from this receptor: Carriers of CMV infection plus the relevant HLA type were discriminated by the cumulative frequency of public TCR beta family members in the study cohort and in an independent approximately 340-donor cohort. In the ex vivo response, HLA-C-restricted CMV-specific TCR beta clonotypes were dominant, and in two of eight donors the single most frequent clonotype came from this HLA-C-restricted group.

From the germline V gene, CDR1 is MDHEN and CDR2 is SYDVKM. A distance of 11 bases separates the germline ends of V and J, which lose 4 bases and 7 bases respectively. Reading from cysteine to phenylalanine, the CDR3 counts 13 amino acids. Of all the DNA, just the CDR3 is kept, 39 bases in frame from base 1. The rearrangement combines TRBV28 with TRBJ1-5, with no confident D gene call. The origin of this receptor is a human donor in good health (CMV status not recorded). Some clones in this sample may be carry-over from other donors' samples. The material was cultured PBMCs, obtained from culture after CMV antigen stimulation. The CDR3 here reads CASSSLSDQPQHF. The nucleotides read TGTGCCAGCAGTTCCCTATCGGACCAGCCCCAGCATTTT. Full variable domain (CDR3 extended with the reference TRBV28 and TRBJ1-5 proteins): DVKVTQSSRYLVKRTGEKVFLECVQDMDHENMFWYRQDPGLGLRLIYFSYDVKMKEKGDIPEGYSVSREKKERFSLILESASTNQTSMYLCASSSLSDQPQHFGDGTRLSIL.